Following are 3 T cell receptor beta chains from one sample sequenced in a study of blood T cell repertoires in COVID-19. The table came from immunoSEQ multiplex PCR; TCRdb's copy has only in-frame clones and leaves some out. The sample shows about 270,000 clones, over 75% of them seen only once. Sequencing was performed on PBMCs or T cells enriched from blood (not recorded which). The receptors come from a woman aged 25-40 years who had recovered from COVID-19.

This chain joins TRBV10-3 and TRBJ1-3; D is uncertain. The CDR3 sequence is 20 residues long. Germline values: CDR1 ENHRY, CDR2 SYGVKD. Trimming left V 4 bases short and J 0 bases short, with 25 bases between. This chain's CDR3 is CAISASGSSLGNGSGNTIYF. The CDR3 DNA reads as TGTGCCATCAGTGCATCGGGATCAAGTCTAGGAAATGGCTCTGGAAACACCATATATTTT.

V is TRBV11-2 and J is TRBJ1-1, with 10 nucleotides matching TRBD1. Trimming cost V 11 bases and J 7 bases; bases outside gene matches: 25. The germline V gene encodes CDR1 SGHAT and CDR2 FQNNGV. The CDR3 has 18 residues. The DNA for the CDR3 is TGTGCCTCCAAAACCCAGCGCCGCAGAAGGGGGACAGGGGATGAAGCTTTCTTT. This translates into CASKTQRRRRGTGDEAFF.

The V gene is TRBV28, the J gene TRBJ1-5; TRBD1 aligns across 7 bases. V dropped 2 bases and J dropped 3; count of bases not matched to a gene: 4. Germline V CDR1 and CDR2: MDHEN, SYDVKM. The CDR3 length is 15 residues. DNA of the CDR3: TGTGCCAGCAGTTTAGCAGGGGGTCCCAATCAGCCCCAGCATTTT. It is translated as CASSLAGGPNQPQHF.